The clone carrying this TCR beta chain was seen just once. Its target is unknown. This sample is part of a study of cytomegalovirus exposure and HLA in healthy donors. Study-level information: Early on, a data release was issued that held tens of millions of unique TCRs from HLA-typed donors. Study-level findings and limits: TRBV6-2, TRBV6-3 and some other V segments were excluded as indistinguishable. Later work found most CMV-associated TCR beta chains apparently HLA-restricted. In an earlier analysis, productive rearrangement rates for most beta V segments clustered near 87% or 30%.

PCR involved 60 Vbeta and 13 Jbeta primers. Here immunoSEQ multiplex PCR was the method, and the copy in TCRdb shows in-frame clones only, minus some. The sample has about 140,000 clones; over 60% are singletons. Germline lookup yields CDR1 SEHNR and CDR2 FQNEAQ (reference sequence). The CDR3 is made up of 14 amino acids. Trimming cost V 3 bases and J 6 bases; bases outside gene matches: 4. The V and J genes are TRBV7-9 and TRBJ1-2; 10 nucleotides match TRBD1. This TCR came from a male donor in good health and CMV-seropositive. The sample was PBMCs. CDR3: CASSFGQGGHGYTF. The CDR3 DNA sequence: TGTGCCAGCAGCTTTGGACAGGGGGGCCATGGCTACACCTTC. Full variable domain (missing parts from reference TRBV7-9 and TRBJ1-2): DTGVSQNPRHKITKRGQNVTFRCDPISEHNRLYWYRQTLGQGPEFLTYFQNEAQLEKSRLLSDRFSAERPKGSFSTLEIQRTEQGDSAMYLCASSFGQGGHGYTFGSGTRLTVV.